This T cell receptor (beta chain) emerged from a study of cytomegalovirus exposure and HLA in healthy donors. Germline CDR1 SNHLY, CDR2 FYNNEI. The CDR3 runs 14 residues. V gave up 4 bases and J gave up 5 bases, with 14 bases separating them. PCR was performed using 60 Vbeta and 13 Jbeta primers. Using immunoSEQ multiplex PCR, the repertoire was profiled, and TCRdb retains in-frame clones only, with some absent. This repertoire shows over 130,000 clones, 70% to 80% found once; its top ten account for 3.5%. The gene calls are TRBV2 and TRBJ2-5; no clear D. This clonotype was sampled from a human donor in good health. Sequencing was done on a sample of PBMCs. The CDR3 sequence is CASSVEEIGETQYF. As DNA, the CDR3 is TGTGCCAGCAGTGTAGAGGAAATCGGGGAGACCCAGTACTTC.